A selection of T cell receptor beta chains follows, all from one sample in a study of T cell changes during pregnancy in multiple sclerosis. Sequencing used immunoSEQ multiplex PCR; TCRdb keeps in-frame clones, though not all of them. In the table there are about 34,000 clones, roughly 88% of which are singletons. The source was CD8+ T cells from peripheral blood mononuclear cells, collected after pregnancy. The receptor set was obtained from a female donor with multiple sclerosis, enrolled in a pregnancy study. Both conserved end residues are part of each CDR3. The D gene is left open where the match is weak. Not all rows give a size; the values are once, few, many and, for expanded clones, a class.

V gene	J gene	clone size	D gene	CDR3 protein	CDR3 DNA
TRBV5-6	TRBJ2-3	once	TRBD2	CASSSGLAGGYTDTQYF	TGTGCCAGCAGCTCAGGACTAGCGGGGGGCTACACAGATACGCAGTATTTT
TRBV2	TRBJ2-3	-	TRBD2	CASRVAGYTDTQYF	TGTGCCAGCAGGGTAGCGGGGTACACAGATACGCAGTATTTT
TRBV7-2	TRBJ1-5	-	TRBD1	CASSRRQGGNQPQHF	TGTGCCAGCAGCCGTCGACAGGGGGGGAATCAGCCCCAGCATTTT
TRBV13	TRBJ2-7	-	TRBD2	CASRRGEGGSEQYF	TGTGCCAGCCGCCGGGGGGAGGGCGGGTCCGAGCAGTACTTC
TRBV29-1	TRBJ2-7	-	TRBD2	CSASYSDTGTTYEQYF	TGCAGCGCATCCTACTCGGACACCGGGACTACCTACGAGCAGTACTTC
TRBV7-9	TRBJ1-4	-	-	CASSTIGARAYEKLFF	TGTGCCAGCAGCACCATTGGGGCCAGGGCATACGAAAAACTGTTTTTT
TRBV6-1	TRBJ1-4	-	-	CASSVAGLREKLFF	TGTGCCAGCAGTGTAGCGGGGCTGCGAGAAAAACTGTTTTTT
TRBV9	TRBJ1-6	-	TRBD1	CASSASQGVSPLHF	TGTGCCAGCAGCGCGTCACAGGGGGTTTCACCCCTCCACTTT
TRBV4-2	TRBJ1-2	-	TRBD1	CASSLDRQGGNYGYTF	TGTGCCAGCAGCCTAGATAGGCAGGGGGGAAACTATGGCTACACCTTC
TRBV6-1	TRBJ1-5	-	TRBD1	CASRGTGDSNQPQHF	TGTGCCAGCAGGGGGACAGGTGATAGCAATCAGCCCCAGCATTTT
TRBV10-3	TRBJ1-1	-	-	CAISTYLAAGEAAFF	TGTGCCATCAGTACCTACCTAGCCGCGGGGGAGGCAGCTTTCTTT
TRBV6-6	TRBJ2-5	-	TRBD1	CASSRPGQQETQYF	TGTGCCAGCAGCCGTCCGGGACAGCAAGAGACCCAGTACTTC
TRBV6-5	TRBJ2-1	-	-	CASSPPAGSYNEQFF	TGTGCCAGCAGTCCCCCAGCGGGTTCCTACAATGAGCAGTTCTTC
TRBV6-5	TRBJ1-1	few	-	CASSYSGGTEAFF	TGTGCCAGCAGTTACTCCGGGGGTACTGAAGCTTTCTTT
TRBV5-4	TRBJ2-1	once	TRBD2	CASSWGWGGAGVYNEQFF	TGTGCCAGCAGTTGGGGATGGGGGGGAGCGGGGGTTTACAATGAGCAGTTCTTC
TRBV7-2	TRBJ2-7	-	-	CASSQGRTYEQYF	TGTGCCAGCTCTCAGGGCAGAACCTACGAGCAGTACTTC
TRBV7-3	TRBJ2-7	-	TRBD2	CASSASGGAYEQYF	TGTGCCAGCAGCGCAAGCGGGGGGGCATACGAGCAGTACTTC
TRBV9	TRBJ2-7	-	TRBD1	CASSTRDRPYEQYF	TGTGCCAGCAGCACCCGGGACAGACCCTACGAGCAGTACTTC
TRBV7-9	TRBJ1-1	-	TRBD1	CASSFTTTGKYLDTEAFF	TGTGCCAGCAGCTTTACCACGACAGGGAAGTATTTGGACACTGAAGCTTTCTTT
TRBV11-3	TRBJ2-1	once	-	CASSLDSSTVEQFF	TGTGCCAGCAGCTTAGATTCCAGTACCGTCGAGCAGTTCTTC
TRBV4-2	TRBJ1-2	many	TRBD1	CASSPGGGGGYTF	TGTGCCAGCAGCCCAGGGGGAGGTGGTGGCTACACCTTC
TRBV11-1	TRBJ2-5	once	TRBD2	CASGLAGGQETQYF	TGTGCCAGCGGACTCGCGGGGGGCCAAGAGACCCAGTACTTC
TRBV5-8	TRBJ2-7	-	-	CASSLQGREQYF	TGTGCCAGCAGCTTGCAGGGGCGGGAGCAGTACTTC
TRBV13	TRBJ1-5	-	TRBD1	CASSGPGQGPNSNQPQHF	TGTGCCAGCAGCGGTCCGGGACAGGGCCCGAATAGCAATCAGCCCCAGCATTTT
TRBV19	TRBJ1-5	-	-	CASSVAAEPQHF	TGTGCCAGTAGTGTCGCGGCGGAGCCCCAGCATTTT
TRBV10-3	TRBJ2-1	-	-	CAISESLESEQFF	TGTGCCATCAGTGAGTCTCTTGAGAGTGAGCAGTTCTTC
TRBV7-2	TRBJ2-3	-	TRBD2	CASSLGLAADTQYF	TGTGCCAGCAGCCTGGGACTAGCAGCAGATACGCAGTATTTT
TRBV9	TRBJ2-3	-	TRBD2	CASSLPTSGGDRNTQYF	TGTGCCAGCAGCTTACCGACTAGCGGGGGGGACCGAAATACGCAGTATTTT
TRBV25-1	TRBJ1-1	-	-	CASSLTTEAFF	TGTGCCAGCAGTCTAACTACGGAAGCTTTCTTT
TRBV9	TRBJ1-1	-	TRBD1	CASSPRDRDLEVGTEAFF	TGTGCCAGCAGCCCTCGGGACAGGGACTTGGAGGTGGGTACTGAAGCTTTCTTT
TRBV19	TRBJ2-5	-	TRBD2	CASRERGYEETQYF	TGTGCCAGTAGGGAGCGGGGGTATGAAGAGACCCAGTACTTC
TRBV4-1	TRBJ2-7	once	TRBD2	CASGGTSGDLGQYF	TGCGCCAGCGGAGGGACTAGCGGGGATTTAGGACAGTACTTC
TRBV6-4	TRBJ2-2	-	-	CASSDSNSGELFF	TGTGCCAGCAGTGACTCGAACTCCGGGGAGCTGTTTTTT
TRBV4-1	TRBJ2-7	-	-	CASSQSVAPSYEQYF	TGCGCCAGCAGCCAATCTGTAGCTCCCTCTTACGAGCAGTACTTC
TRBV6-6	TRBJ2-1	-	TRBD2	CASSPAGGMEEFF	TGTGCCAGCAGTCCAGCGGGGGGGATGGAGGAGTTCTTC
TRBV2	TRBJ1-1	-	TRBD1	CASSGGTGPNPNTEAFF	TGTGCCAGCAGTGGGGGGACAGGGCCCAATCCTAACACTGAAGCTTTCTTT
TRBV13	TRBJ2-3	-	-	CASSLGGNREGTDTQYF	TGTGCCAGCAGCTTAGGAGGAAACAGGGAAGGGACAGATACGCAGTATTTT
TRBV7-2	TRBJ2-3	-	-	CASSLELVADTQYF	TGTGCCAGCAGCTTAGAACTGGTGGCAGATACGCAGTATTTT